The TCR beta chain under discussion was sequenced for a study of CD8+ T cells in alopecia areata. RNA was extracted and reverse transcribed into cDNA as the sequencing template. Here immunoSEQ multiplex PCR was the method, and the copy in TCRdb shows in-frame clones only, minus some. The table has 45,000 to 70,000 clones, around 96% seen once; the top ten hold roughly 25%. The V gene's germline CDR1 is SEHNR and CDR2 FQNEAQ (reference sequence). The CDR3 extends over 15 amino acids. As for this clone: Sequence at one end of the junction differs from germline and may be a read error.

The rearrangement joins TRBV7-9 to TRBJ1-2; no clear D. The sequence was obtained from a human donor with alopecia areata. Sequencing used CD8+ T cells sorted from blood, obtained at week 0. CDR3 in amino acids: CASSQGRTPNYGYTF. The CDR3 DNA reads TGCGCCAGCAGCCAAGGACGGACTCCTAACTATGGCTACACCTTC.